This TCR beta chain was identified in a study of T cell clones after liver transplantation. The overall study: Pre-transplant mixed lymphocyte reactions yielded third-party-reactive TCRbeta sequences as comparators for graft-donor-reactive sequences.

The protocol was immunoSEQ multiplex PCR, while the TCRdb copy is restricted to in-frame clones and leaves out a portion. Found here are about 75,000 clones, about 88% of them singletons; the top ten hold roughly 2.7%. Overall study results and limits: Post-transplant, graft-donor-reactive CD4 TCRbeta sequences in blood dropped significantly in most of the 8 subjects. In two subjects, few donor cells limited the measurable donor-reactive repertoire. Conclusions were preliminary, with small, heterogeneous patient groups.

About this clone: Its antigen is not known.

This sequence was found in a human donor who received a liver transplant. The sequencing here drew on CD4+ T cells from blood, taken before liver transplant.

The DNA of the CDR3 is TGCGCCAGCAGCCGCACCGGGACCACCCGAAACACAGATACGCAGTATTTT. Translation gives CASSRTGTTRNTDTQYF. This chain joins TRBV4-3 and TRBJ2-3; D is perhaps TRBD1 or TRBD2 (5 bases each). V shed 4 bases and J shed 2 bases, with 19 bases lying between them. In germline, CDR1 is LGHNA, CDR2 YSLEER. The CDR3 is 17 amino acids.